This is a list of T cell receptor beta chains from one sample in a study of blood T cells in healthy people across ages. TCRdb reprocessed the 5' RACE reads via MiXCR and lists one record per CDR3 protein. This table has around 800,000 distinct CDR3 sequences, around 50% appearing once. Sequenced material: blood. All receptors come from a man older than 75 in good health. Both conserved end residues are trimmed from each CDR3. Each record gives: D gene, J gene, V gene, CDR3 protein. A D gene is named only where the DNA matches it firmly.

>TRBD2|TRBJ2-1|TRBV12-3/TRBV12-4
ASSFLTSGYNEQF
>.|TRBJ1-5|TRBV6-2/TRBV6-3
ASTPTGNSNQPQH
>.|TRBJ2-5|TRBV10-3
AIGVGGETQY
>TRBD1|TRBJ1-2|TRBV24-1
ATSDNPGQGAGNYGYT
>TRBD2|TRBJ2-1|TRBV15
ATRARGGLASVYNEQF
>.|TRBJ2-2|TRBV29-1
SVLTSDTGELF
>TRBD1|TRBJ2-7|TRBV5-1
ASSLDGGTGHEQY
>.|TRBJ1-2|TRBV29-1
SVERAGGYT
>.|TRBJ1-2|TRBV5-1
ASSLVPTSSYGYT
>TRBD1|TRBJ1-1|TRBV5-1
ASSGDRGLLTEAF
>TRBD1|TRBJ1-2|TRBV9
ASSVFRTGGVGYT
>TRBD2|TRBJ2-7|TRBV7-3
ASSPTSGVSSYEQY
>.|TRBJ1-5|TRBV7-2
ASSLAGEQPQH
>.|TRBJ2-1|TRBV5-1
ASSLRVYDEQF
>.|TRBJ2-3|TRBV21-1
ASSNKVRRSDTQY
>TRBD2|TRBJ2-3|TRBV28
ASSLAGGGPDTQY
>TRBD1|TRBJ2-7|TRBV6-2/TRBV6-3
ASIQTGQGYEQY
>.|TRBJ2-7|TRBV25-1
ASRGLADEQY
>.|.|TRBV4-3
ASSQTDGRETQY
>.|TRBJ1-2|TRBV28
ASSPRFSLSYGYT
>.|TRBJ1-1|TRBV30
AWTPGIGTDTEAF
>.|TRBJ1-1|TRBV29-1
SVESAVNTEAF
>TRBD2|TRBJ2-7|TRBV20-1
SARDESFSGLREQY
>.|TRBJ2-5|TRBV4-2
ASSQDIRSGETQY
>TRBD1|TRBJ2-6|TRBV5-1
ASSPGQGNVLT
>.|TRBJ1-5|TRBV7-2
ASSQRGGNQPQH
>.|TRBJ2-1|TRBV7-8
ASSHRRVGNEQF
>.|TRBJ2-1|TRBV24-1
ATSDLGTATYNEQF
>.|TRBJ2-1|TRBV6-6
ASSQGNDYNEQF
>.|TRBJ2-1|TRBV20-1
SARDAHMDPNNEQF
>.|TRBJ2-5|TRBV10-3
AISGTDGNDEAQY
>.|.|TRBV4-3
ASSQFGGMDIQY
>TRBD2|TRBJ2-7|TRBV12-3/TRBV12-4
ASSLSAGGNHEQY
>TRBD2|TRBJ2-6|TRBV9
ASSPGGYGANVLT
>TRBD1|TRBJ2-1|TRBV5-6
ASSYPGQGTNNEQF
>TRBD1|TRBJ1-6|TRBV7-6
ASSSGQGNSPLH
>.|TRBJ1-2|TRBV20-1
SARDLGGGYGYT
>.|TRBJ2-7|TRBV12-3/TRBV12-4
ASSLASLSQY
>.|TRBJ1-1|TRBV5-1
ASSLAAGVYTEAF
>TRBD2|TRBJ2-7|TRBV29-1
SAGAGTSFFEQY
>TRBD2|TRBJ2-3|TRBV20-1
SARFRLAGGSDTQY
>TRBD2|TRBJ2-1|TRBV20-1
SARGIGRESGGQF
>.|TRBJ2-3|TRBV7-3
ASSLFRRVGLDTQY
>.|TRBJ2-7|TRBV7-2
ASNQEGNEQY
>.|TRBJ2-7|TRBV6-2/TRBV6-3
ASSYFPPLSGSYEQY
>.|TRBJ2-2|TRBV11-3
ASSTASGTGGLF
>.|TRBJ2-5|TRBV20-1
SAISDSTRDTQETQY
>.|TRBJ2-4|TRBV5-1
ASSLEVNNIQY
>TRBD1|TRBJ2-7|TRBV10-3
AISGKTGGSYNHEQY
>.|TRBJ2-7|TRBV18
ASSPPEGVNEQY
>.|TRBJ2-1|TRBV29-1
SVEVGTPSQQF
>.|TRBJ1-6|TRBV5-1
ACSSYLGDSPLH